This TCR beta chain was captured in a study of hypomethylating agent response in myelodysplastic syndrome. Study details: Patients received azacitidine (about 70% of the 11) or decitabine (3 of 11). Of these patients, roughly 6 responded (complete response or hematologic improvement) and a few did not.

The protocol was immunoSEQ multiplex PCR, while the TCRdb copy is restricted to in-frame clones and leaves out a portion. This table has approximately 4,400 clones, approximately 82% appearing once. V was trimmed by 7 bases and J by 8 bases, leaving 12 bases between them. This CDR3 is built from 13 residues. Germline V gene sequence: CDR1 LNHDA, CDR2 SQIVND (reference sequence). This rearrangement joins TRBV19 to TRBJ1-6, with D perhaps TRBD1 (5 bases). This TCR was recovered from a human donor with myelodysplastic syndrome. The specimen was bone marrow, collected before or after starting hypomethylating agent treatment for myelodysplastic syndrome (not recorded which). The CDR3 here is CASKRGRDSPLHF. CDR3 bases: TGTGCCAGTAAACGGGGGAGAGATTCACCCCTCCACTTT.